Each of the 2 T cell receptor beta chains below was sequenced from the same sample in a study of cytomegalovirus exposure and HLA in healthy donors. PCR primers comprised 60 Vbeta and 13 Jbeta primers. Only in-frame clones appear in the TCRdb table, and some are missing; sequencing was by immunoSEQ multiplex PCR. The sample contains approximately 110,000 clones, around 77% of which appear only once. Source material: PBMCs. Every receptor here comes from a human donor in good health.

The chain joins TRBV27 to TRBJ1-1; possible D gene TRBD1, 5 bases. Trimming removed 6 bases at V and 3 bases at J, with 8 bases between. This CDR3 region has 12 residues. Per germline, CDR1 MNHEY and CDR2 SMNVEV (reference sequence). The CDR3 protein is CASRGGYTEAFF. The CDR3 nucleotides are TGTGCCAGCAGGGGGGGGTACACTGAAGCTTTCTTT.

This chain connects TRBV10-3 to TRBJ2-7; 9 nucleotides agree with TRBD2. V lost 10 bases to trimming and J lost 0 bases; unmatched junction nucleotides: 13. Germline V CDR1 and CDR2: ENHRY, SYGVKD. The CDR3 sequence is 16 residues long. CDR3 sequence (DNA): TGTGCCAGCGGAGGGGGTTTTAGCGGGAGCTCCTACGAGCAGTACTTC. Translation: CASGGGFSGSSYEQYF.